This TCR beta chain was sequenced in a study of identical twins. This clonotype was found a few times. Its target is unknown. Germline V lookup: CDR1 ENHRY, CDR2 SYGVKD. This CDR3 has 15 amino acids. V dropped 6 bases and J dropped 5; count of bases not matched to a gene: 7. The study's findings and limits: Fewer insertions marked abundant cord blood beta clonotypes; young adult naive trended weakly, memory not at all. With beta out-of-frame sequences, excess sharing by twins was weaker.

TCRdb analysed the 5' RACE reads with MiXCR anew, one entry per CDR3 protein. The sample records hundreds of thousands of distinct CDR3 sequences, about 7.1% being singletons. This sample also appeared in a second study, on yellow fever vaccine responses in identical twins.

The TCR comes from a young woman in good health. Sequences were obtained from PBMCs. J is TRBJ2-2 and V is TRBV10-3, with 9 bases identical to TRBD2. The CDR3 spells CAISGGGAGTGELFF. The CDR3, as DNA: TGTGCCATCAGCGGCGGGGGGGCGGGGACCGGGGAGCTGTTTTTT.